This T cell receptor beta chain was observed in a study of Tregs in tolerant kidney transplant recipients. Study-level results: Expanding Tregs on activated donor B cells appeared to best identify donor-specific TCRbeta clones. Antigen-driven expansion was suggested because donor-specific Tregs expanded more than all Tregs in tolerant patients.

Produced via immunoSEQ multiplex PCR; TCRdb's table is partial and in-frame only. The profile shows some 50,000 clones, around 90% of them singletons. V shed 0 bases and J 9 bases; nucleotides not matched to a gene: 7. CDR3 length: 14 amino acids. Germline V gene lookup returns CDR1 MGHRA and CDR2 YSYEKL. Turning to this clone: Its antigen is undetermined.

Recipients received nonmyeloablative bone marrow transplants from related graft donors, with transient mixed chimerism. Thawed PBMCs were FACS-sorted into unstimulated CD4+CD25+CD127- regulatory T cells, CD4+CD25- non-regulatory cells, CD4 and CD8 cells. The gene calls are TRBV4-1 and TRBJ2-7; 8 bases align to TRBD2. The sequences come from CD8+ T cells from blood (PBMCs), collected 12 months after the transplant. The source of this sequence is a human patient who received a combined kidney and bone marrow transplant. The T cells may come from the graft donor. CDR3 DNA sequence: TGCGCCAGCAGCCAAGATAACACTAGCGGAAGGCAGTACTTC. Encoded protein: CASSQDNTSGRQYF.